The TCR beta chain described here comes from a study of OX40 agonist ivuxolimab in advanced cancers. Profiling relied on immunoSEQ multiplex PCR, and the TCRdb table lists in-frame clones only, not all of them. The sample has 85,000 to 120,000 clones, roughly nine tenths seen once; the top ten hold approximately 0.52%. Study-level findings and limits: The average count of expanded clones was higher among CD8+ T cells than among CD4+. Blood T cells, both CD4+ and CD8+, expanded clonally by week 6 at 0.1 to 3.0 mg/kg.

As regards this clone: What it binds is unknown.

V lost 4 bases to trimming and J lost 5 bases; unmatched junction nucleotides: 14. CDR1 is SGDLS and CDR2 is YYNGEE in the germline V gene. There are 18 residues in the CDR3. Cycle 7 day 1, cycle 4 day 1, and baseline were the timepoints at which blood was sampled. This sequence was found in an adult with an advanced solid tumor such as melanoma, head and neck, liver or kidney cancer. The chain carries TRBV9 and TRBJ2-7; 14 bases line up with TRBD2. Here the sequenced sample was CD4+ or CD8+ T cells sorted from blood, taken in a trial of the OX40 agonist ivuxolimab. The CDR3 region has the DNA TGTGCCAGCAGCCTTGGGACTAGCGGGGGCTTCGCGGGGGACGAGCAGTACTTC. Encoded protein: CASSLGTSGGFAGDEQYF.